This T cell receptor (beta chain) was identified during a study of CD8+CD57+ T cells in acquired aplastic anemia. Study findings and constraints: Both total CD4+ and CD8+ pools in patients were more diverse than CD8+CD57+ cells.

By flow cytometry, patients selected for sequencing had shown an expansion of CD8+CD57+ cells. Every patient presented with severe acquired aplastic anemia. The germline V gene has CDR1 DFQATT and CDR2 SNEGSKA (reference sequence). The CDR3 sequence is 14 residues long. J was trimmed by 3 bases and V by 6 bases; bases with no gene match: 5. Comment on this clonotype: Antigen specificity is unknown.

TCR beta VDJ and CDR3 profiles were obtained from a genomic DNA template. TCRdb recomputed calls from the reads with MiXCR, one row per CDR3 protein. The sample contains 16,000 or so distinct CDR3 sequences, under 40% of which appear only once. Sequencing was done on a sample of CD8+CD57+ T cells sorted from PBMCs. Noted subset: bead-enriched CD8+CD57+ effector memory T cells from SAA patients. The chain employs TRBV20-1 and TRBJ2-1; 10 bases are a match to TRBD1. The sequence was collected from a human donor with aplastic anemia. Here the CDR3 DNA reads TGCAGTGCGTGCTGGGACAGGGGCTACAATGAGCAGTTCTTC. This gives the protein CSACWDRGYNEQFF.